Sequencing of this TCR beta chain was carried out in a study of post-analysis software for immune sequencing data. Study information: Progressive-relapsing, secondary progressive and relapsing-remitting multiple sclerosis were among the disease courses included.

cDNA libraries for TCR beta contained unique molecular identifiers. Each sample of 1 to 10 million input T cells yielded roughly 500,000 cDNA molecules, so each molecule approximated one T cell. TCRdb fed the PCR reads into MiXCR, producing one record per CDR3 protein. The sample has about 430,000 distinct CDR3 sequences, more than 30% seen once. The CDR3 sequence is 15 residues long. Germline-derived CDR1 and CDR2 are SEHNR and FQNEAQ (reference sequence). V was pared by 1 base and J by 5 bases, with 6 bases of the junction left unmatched. This clonotype has a handful of counts. Its antigen is still unknown. Study-level findings and limits: Five or six TRBV segments, TRBV5-6, TRBV5-1 and TRBV20-1 among them, were found more frequent in patients than controls. The study found significantly lower normalized Chao1 diversity in multiple sclerosis patients than in controls. Under F measure analysis, samples from one preparation batch co-clustered strongly.

Input material: blood. The receptor was derived from a girl under 10 years old with multiple sclerosis. The V and J genes are TRBV7-9 and TRBJ2-3, with TRBD1 matching over 7 bases. CDR3 coding DNA: TGTGCCAGCAGCTTAGAGGGGGCGCGGTTAGATACGCAGTATTTT. Translating gives CASSLEGARLDTQYF.